This T cell receptor (beta chain) was recovered during a study of blood T cell repertoires in COVID-19 (dated by TCRdb to between 2020 and 2021). In terms of the full investigation: Collaborator samples came from the United States, Italy and Spain and covered acute and convalescent phases of COVID-19. The prospective study material was composed of cDNA or gDNA derived from T cells, B-cell-depleted T cells, or PBMCs. Subjects who had been exposed to COVID-19, were actively infected with it, or had recovered from it provided the deeply sampled blood TCRbeta repertoires that made up the dataset. The repertoires were released in a freely available public database meant as a resource for research on the immune response to SARS-CoV-2. The samples were drawn from the first 160 participants of the ongoing ImmuneRACE study and from 950 to 1,500 subjects provided by 6 global collaborators. The sample metadata nearly always contained a de-identified subject ID, COVID-19 status, age in years and sex. Where HLA class I and class II types were available, the types were taken from metadata supplied by the sample provider, not from assay-based typing.

One collaborating source in Seattle enrolled patients during active infection and followed them longitudinally through the course of disease. Collaborating institutions collected whole blood in K2EDTA tubes following their own protocols. Collaborator samples were shipped for TCRbeta analysis as frozen whole blood, isolated PBMCs, or DNA extracted from either sample type. TCRbeta CDR3 regions were amplified from genomic DNA by means of the immunoSEQ Assay, a bias-controlled multiplex PCR. As for how the authors treated the data: Nucleated cell counts per sample were estimated from amplification of reference gene primers within the assay. To quantify the absolute abundance of each unique TCRbeta CDR3 rearrangement, sequence reads were collapsed and filtered. For each sample, productive Simpson clonality was calculated as the square root of Simpson's diversity index across productive rearrangements. TCRdb holds this immuneACCESS table with in-frame rearrangements only. Some clones are missing; in checked studies, unresolved V genes explain under half, and the rest has no known cause. That table supplies the V and J calls and clone size; D and trimming were determined from the DNA. Present in this sample are about 96,000 clones, 85% to 90% of which were seen just once. The top ten hold around 3.9% of the sample.

Comments on this clone: Its target antigen remains unknown. Compared with germline, one end of the junction differs, possibly owing to a read error.

Paper-wide results and their limitations: Clinical and demographic metadata were provided uncurated, with the amount varying by source and participant.

Reading the germline V gene (reference sequence) gives CDR1 LNHDA and CDR2 SQIVND. From its cysteine to its phenylalanine, the CDR3 spans 15 amino acids. This entry keeps only the CDR3 DNA: 45 bases, framed from base 1. Source material: peripheral blood. This TCR derives from a human donor with COVID-19, enrolled during active disease. The donor label of this sample is uncertain. This receptor chain uses TRBV19 and TRBJ1-5; TRBD1 is a weak D gene call, 5 bases matching. The sequenced DNA: TGTGCCAGTAGTCTAGAGGGGCAGACCAATCAGCCCCAGCATTTT. Translated, this gives CASSLEGQTNQPQHF.